The T cell receptor (beta chain) described here comes from a study of vaccination effects on CD4 cells after COVID-19. About this clone itself: What it binds is unknown.

Whole-study findings and limits: Clones arising from infection and from vaccination showed marked clonal contraction late after vaccination.

The CDR3 contains 15 residues. Germline V CDR1 and CDR2: SGHRS, YFSETQ. V was pared by 4 bases and J by 1 base, with 7 bases of the junction left unmatched. Clones were read by immunoSEQ multiplex PCR, and TCRdb kept only the in-frame ones, dropping some. The sample holds around 66,000 clones, around 70% seen once. Once cultured for about 9 days, the cells underwent separation to obtain CD4+ T cells. Participants completed two doses of the BNT162b2 or mRNA-1273 vaccine. The source of this sequence is a human donor who received a COVID-19 vaccine. This material consisted of CD4+ T cells from PBMCs cultured without peptide, taken after COVID-19 vaccination. This chain uses TRBV5-1 with TRBJ2-5; 7 positions match TRBD1. The CDR3 sequence is CASSPSRTGQETQYF. The DNA for the CDR3 is TGCGCCAGCAGCCCCTCTAGGACAGGCCAAGAGACCCAGTACTTC.